A selection of T cell receptor beta chains follows, all from one sample in a study of blood T cell repertoires in COVID-19. Sequencing was performed with immunoSEQ multiplex PCR; in TCRdb, only in-frame clones are kept and a portion is missing. This table holds hundreds of thousands of clones, 65% to 90% found once. Sequencing was performed on PBMCs or T cells enriched from blood (not recorded which). The source is a man younger than 35 who had recovered from COVID-19. CDR3s include the opening cysteine and the closing phenylalanine or tryptophan. The order of the fields is V gene, D gene, clone size, J gene, CDR3 DNA, CDR3 protein. The D gene is left open where the match is weak. Only some rows state a clone size, as once, few, many or a class for expanded clones.

TRBV6-6	.	few	TRBJ1-2	TGTGCCAGCAGTCCCAGAACACCCGGGACACTCAACTATGGCTACACCTTC	CASSPRTPGTLNYGYTF
TRBV19	TRBD1	.	TRBJ2-7	TGTGCCAGTAGTATCCCGGGACAGGGGCCCTACGAGCAGTACTTC	CASSIPGQGPYEQYF
TRBV5-1	.	.	TRBJ2-1	TGCGCCAGCAGCTGGGACAAGGTTGAGCAGTTCTTC	CASSWDKVEQFF
TRBV6-5	TRBD1	.	TRBJ2-1	TGTGCCAGCAGGACAGGGATTTGGAATGAGCAGTTCTTC	CASRTGIWNEQFF
TRBV29-1	.	.	TRBJ1-1	TGCAGCGTTGATTTTCGGAGGACTGAAGCTTTCTTT	CSVDFRRTEAFF
TRBV28	TRBD2	.	TRBJ2-5	TGTGCCAGCAGTTCAGCGGGAGGTGGTGAGACCCAGTACTTC	CASSSAGGGETQYF
TRBV30	.	.	TRBJ1-1	TGTGCCTGGAGTGTGGGGGGGCGGGCCACTGAAGCTTTCTTT	CAWSVGGRATEAFF
TRBV5-4	.	.	TRBJ1-2	TGTGCCAGCAGCACCAGTATCAGCAGCGCCTATGGCTACACCTTC	CASSTSISSAYGYTF
TRBV11-2	.	.	TRBJ2-7	TGTGCCAGCAGCCCCTCCCAGACACCTTACGAGCAGTACTTC	CASSPSQTPYEQYF
TRBV10-3	.	.	TRBJ1-5	TGTGCCATCAGTGAGACCAACACGGCGCCGGGGAGTTTT	CAISETNTAPGSF
TRBV18	TRBD1	.	TRBJ1-6	TGTGCCAGCTCACCACAAGGACAGGGAGATTCACCCCTCCACTTT	CASSPQGQGDSPLHF
TRBV7-9	.	.	TRBJ1-5	TGTGCCAGCAGCCCAACAGGGAATCAGCCCCAGCATTTT	CASSPTGNQPQHF
TRBV11-2	.	.	TRBJ2-5	TGTGCCAGCAGCTTAGGAGGGCCTCCTTCCGAGACCCAGTACTTC	CASSLGGPPSETQYF
TRBV7-8	.	.	TRBJ1-5	TGTGCCAGCAGCTCCCTGGGAGGTGTCACAGGTTACAATCAGCCCCAGCATTTT	CASSSLGGVTGYNQPQHF
TRBV3-1/TRBV3-2	.	.	TRBJ2-4	TGTGCCAGCAGCCCCCTAGCCAAAAACATTCAGTACTTC	CASSPLAKNIQYF
TRBV3-1/TRBV3-2	.	.	TRBJ1-2	TGTGCCAGCAGCCAACGGCCGACGGAGGGGATCGGCTACACCTTC	CASSQRPTEGIGYTF
TRBV18	.	.	TRBJ1-5	TGTGCCAGCTCACGAGGGAGGGGAGATGGGCAGCCCCAGCATTTT	CASSRGRGDGQPQHF
TRBV7-9	.	few	TRBJ1-1	TGTGCCAGCAGCTTAGATACGGGATTGAACACTGAAGCTTTCTTT	CASSLDTGLNTEAFF
TRBV5-6	.	.	TRBJ2-3	TGTGCCAGCAGCTTTTCCCGGGGAACTAGCACAGATACGCAGTATTTT	CASSFSRGTSTDTQYF
TRBV5-1	TRBD2	.	TRBJ2-3	TGCGCCAGCAGCTTTGGCGGGGGGGCACGCACAGATACGCAGTATTTT	CASSFGGGARTDTQYF
TRBV27	.	.	TRBJ1-1	TGTGCCAGCAGTCTGCGACAGGCGCGAACTGAAGCTTTCTTT	CASSLRQARTEAFF
TRBV11-2	.	.	TRBJ1-1	TGTGCCAGCAGCTTTGGGACAATGAACACTGAAGCTTTCTTT	CASSFGTMNTEAFF
TRBV6-5	.	.	TRBJ2-5	TGTGCCAGCAGTTACTACGGGGCGGGGGAGACCCAGTACTTC	CASSYYGAGETQYF
TRBV6-4	TRBD2	.	TRBJ2-3	TGTGCCAGCAGCGGGACTAGCGGGACAGATACGCAGTATTTT	CASSGTSGTDTQYF
TRBV7-8	.	.	TRBJ2-3	TGTGCCAGCAGCCCCCTAGCAGATACGCAGTATTTT	CASSPLADTQYF
TRBV7-9	.	.	TRBJ2-7	TGTGCCAGCAGCTTCAAACCGGGACTGAGCTCCTACGAGCAGTACTTC	CASSFKPGLSSYEQYF
TRBV4-1	.	many	TRBJ2-3	TGCGCCAGCAGCACGCCAGGGGATGATACGCAGTATTTT	CASSTPGDDTQYF
TRBV11-2	TRBD1	.	TRBJ1-6	TGTGCCAGCAGCGTGACAGGGGCTTCACCCCTCCACTTT	CASSVTGASPLHF
TRBV11-2	TRBD2	many	TRBJ2-1	TGTGCCAGCAGCGTTAGCGGGAATGAGCAGTTCTTC	CASSVSGNEQFF
TRBV7-9	.	.	TRBJ1-4	TGTGCCAGCAGCTTCGTCAGGGGAAATGAAAAACTGTTTTTT	CASSFVRGNEKLFF
TRBV5-4	TRBD2	once	TRBJ2-1	TGTGCCAGCAGCCCGGGAGGACTATCCTACAATGAGCAGTTCTTC	CASSPGGLSYNEQFF
TRBV7-9	.	few	TRBJ1-1	TGTGCCAGCAGCTTACCCTCGACAGCCACTGAAGCTTTCTTT	CASSLPSTATEAFF
TRBV7-2	.	once	TRBJ2-5	TGTGCCAGCAGCTCGAAATCGGGAGCCGAGACCCAGTACTTC	CASSSKSGAETQYF